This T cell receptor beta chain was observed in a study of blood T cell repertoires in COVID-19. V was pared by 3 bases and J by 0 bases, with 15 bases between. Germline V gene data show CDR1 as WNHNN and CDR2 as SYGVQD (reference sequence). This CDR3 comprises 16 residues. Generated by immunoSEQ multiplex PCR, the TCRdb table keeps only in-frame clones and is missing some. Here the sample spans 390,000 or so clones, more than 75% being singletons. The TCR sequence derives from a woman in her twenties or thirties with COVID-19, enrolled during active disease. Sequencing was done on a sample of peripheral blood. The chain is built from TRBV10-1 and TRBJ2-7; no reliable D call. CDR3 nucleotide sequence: TGCGCCAGCAGTGATTCTCGGCAGGCGAGCTCCTACGAGCAGTACTTC. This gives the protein CASSDSRQASSYEQYF.